This T cell receptor beta chain is drawn from a study of cytomegalovirus exposure and HLA in healthy donors. Study results and caveats: Productive rates of about 87% or about 30% were seen for most TCR beta V segments in an earlier analysis.

Of note for this clone: Its specificity is not known.

The primer mix had 60 Vbeta and 13 Jbeta primers. Method: immunoSEQ multiplex PCR; TCRdb's copy keeps in-frame clones and lacks some. Altogether 65,000 to 70,000 clones are present, 75% to 90% being singletons, with the ten largest covering 9.5% to 13%. The CDR3 is 17 residues long. V gave up 5 bases and J gave up 7 bases; unmatched junction bases: 17. CDR1 and CDR2 from the germline V gene are MDHEN and SYDVKM. The sequence derives from a woman aged 25-40 years in good health and CMV-seropositive. The sample was PBMCs. V gene TRBV28 combines with J gene TRBJ1-2; 9 bases match TRBD1. The CDR3 loop reads CASSRVWTPGQGGGYTF. CDR3 DNA: TGTGCCAGCAGTCGAGTATGGACACCGGGACAGGGAGGTGGCTACACCTTC.